Listed here are 10 T cell receptor beta chains from one sample, sequenced in a study of CD8 T cells in Susac syndrome. The authors reverse transcribed roughly 0.5 to 1 ug RNA with random hexamers. TCRdb re-analysed the immunoSEQ multiplex PCR reads in MiXCR, keeping a single row per CDR3 protein. Among about 300,000 distinct CDR3 sequences listed, roughly 90% were seen once. The sequenced material came from CD8+ T cells from PBMCs. The source of these receptors is a human donor with multiple sclerosis.

V usage is TRBV7-2 and J usage is TRBJ2-7, with TRBD2 identical over 11 bases. The length of the CDR3 is 17 residues. V lost 5 bases and J lost 2; bases outside the gene matches: 11. Germline V gives CDR1 SGHTA, CDR2 FQGNSA. The CDR3 DNA sequence: TGTGCCAGCAGCAAAAGGACGGGACTAGCGGAGACCTACGAGCAGTACTTC. Translated, it gives CASSKRTGLAETYEQYF.

The V and J genes are TRBV30 and TRBJ2-1; no definite D call. The CDR3 length is 12 residues. Germline V gives CDR1 GTSNPN, CDR2 SVGIG (reference sequence). The ends were cut back, 2 bases at V and 4 bases at J, with 6 bases in the middle. CDR3: CAWSSAYNEQFF. CDR3 sequence (DNA): TGTGCCTGGAGTTCTGCGTACAATGAGCAGTTCTTC.

The chain recombines TRBV7-9 with TRBJ1-1, with 12 bases lining up with TRBD1. J lost 7 bases, V lost 4 bases, and 4 bases had no gene match. The CDR3 length is 14 residues. Germline V CDR1 and CDR2: SEHNR, FQNEAQ (reference sequence). CDR3 bases: TGTGCCAGCAGCTGGGGACAGGGGGCGATTGAAGCTTTCTTT. Its protein product is CASSWGQGAIEAFF.

The chain is built from TRBV3-1 and TRBJ2-4; 10 positions match TRBD2. With 3 bases clipped from V and 7 bases from J, the junction kept 9 bases outside the gene matches. There are 16 residues in the CDR3. Germline V gives CDR1 LGHDT, CDR2 YNNKEL (reference sequence). Here the CDR3 DNA reads TGTGCCAGCAGCCATGAATTAGCGGGGGGATTGAACATTCAGTACTTC. Amino acid sequence: CASSHELAGGLNIQYF.

This chain uses TRBV12-3 or TRBV12-4 with TRBJ2-7; 7 bases are a match to TRBD1. The CDR3 extends over 16 amino acids. J was trimmed by 0 bases and V by 5 bases; bases with no gene match: 10. CDR3 residues: CASSLEDRSSSYEQYF. The CDR3 nucleotides are TGTGCCAGCAGTCTCGAGGACAGGTCCTCCTCCTACGAGCAGTACTTC.

The V gene is TRBV15, the J gene TRBJ2-2; 7 bases fit TRBD1. The CDR3 sequence is 17 residues long. Per the germline V gene, CDR1 is LNHNV and CDR2 is YYDKDF (reference sequence). V dropped 8 bases and J dropped 0; count of bases not matched to a gene: 12. The CDR3 DNA sequence: TGTGCCACCGGCGAAGCCCGGACAGGACCGAACACCGGGGAGCTGTTTTTT. It is translated as CATGEARTGPNTGELFF.

In its sample, this clonotype was seen a few times. The rearrangement links TRBV20-1 to TRBJ2-7; D is ambiguous. V was trimmed by 1 base and J by 0 bases, leaving 7 bases between them. The CDR3 runs 13 residues. Germline V gene lookup returns CDR1 DFQATT and CDR2 SNEGSKA (reference sequence). The CDR3 is CSARGGDSYEQYF. CDR3 coding DNA: TGCAGTGCTAGAGGTGGGGACTCCTACGAGCAGTACTTC.

The rearrangement links TRBV12-3 or TRBV12-4 to TRBJ2-7; 10 bases agree with TRBD2. The CDR3 length is 15 residues. V was pared by 0 bases and J by 4 bases, with 3 bases of the junction left unmatched. The chain's CDR3 is CASSLARTSGYEQYF. CDR3 bases: TGTGCCAGCAGTTTAGCGCGGACTAGCGGTTACGAGCAGTACTTC.

The rearrangement links TRBV7-6 to TRBJ1-2; 7 bases agree with TRBD1. J gave up 8 bases and V 5 bases, and 11 bases lay outside the gene matches. Germline CDR1 and CDR2: SGHVS and FNYEAQ. The CDR3 extends over 14 amino acids. CDR3 in DNA: TGTGCCAGCAGCGCCGGGACAGACTTTATGGGCTACACCTTC. It codes for CASSAGTDFMGYTF.

The J gene is TRBJ2-7, the V gene TRBV5-1; a possible D gene is TRBD2 (6 bases). Germline-derived CDR1 and CDR2 are SGHRS and YFSETQ. V lost 3 bases and J lost 0, with 37 bases in between. This CDR3 has 23 residues. CDR3 nucleotide sequence: TGCGCCAGCAGCTCACTCGCGGGGAGTCCCCAAGAGCTGCCCCTTCCGAGCTCCTACGAGCAGTACTTC. Translated, it gives CASSSLAGSPQELPLPSSYEQYF.